Sequencing of this T cell receptor (beta chain) was carried out in a study of CD8 T cells in ankylosing spondylitis. Worth noting for this clonotype: Its matching antigen is unknown.

The V and J ends lost 4 bases and 5 bases, in that order; junction bases with no gene match: 7. Germline-derived CDR1 and CDR2 are SGHAT and FQNNGV. The length of the CDR3 is 14 residues. Points from the study as a whole: Disease-linked clones had a CD8+ phenotype and relatively low frequency in peripheral blood.

In making TCR beta libraries, quantitative 5'-RACE with molecular barcodes was used. TCRdb itself ran the 5' RACE reads through MiXCR, one entry per CDR3 protein. The sample has fewer than 250,000 distinct CDR3 sequences; approximately 30% are singletons. The V and J genes are TRBV11-2 and TRBJ1-2, with TRBD1 matching over 7 bases. The source is a male donor with ankylosing spondylitis or in good health (not recorded which). The sequencing input was blood, either unsorted or a sorted T cell fraction (not recorded which). As DNA, the CDR3 is TGTGCCAGCAGCTCTCCGGGACAGCGATATGGCTACACCTTC. This encodes CASSSPGQRYGYTF.